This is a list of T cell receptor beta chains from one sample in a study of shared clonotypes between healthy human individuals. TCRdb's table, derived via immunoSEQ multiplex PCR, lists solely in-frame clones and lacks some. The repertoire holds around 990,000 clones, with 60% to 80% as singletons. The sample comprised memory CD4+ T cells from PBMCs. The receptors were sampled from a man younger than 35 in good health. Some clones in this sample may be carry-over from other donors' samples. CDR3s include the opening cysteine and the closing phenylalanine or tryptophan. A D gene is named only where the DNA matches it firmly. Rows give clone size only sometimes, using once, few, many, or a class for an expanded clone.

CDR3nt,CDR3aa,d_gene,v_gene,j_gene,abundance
TGTGCCAGCAGCAAAGGGCAGGAGGCCGATGAGCAGTTCTTC,CASSKGQEADEQFF,-,TRBV21-1,TRBJ2-1,-
TGTGCCAGCAGTTTATTTTCTTCGGGCAGCACTGGGGCCAACGTCCTGACTTTC,CASSLFSSGSTGANVLTF,-,TRBV28,TRBJ2-6,-
TGTGCCAGCAGCTTAGTCCCACTAGCGGGAGGGCCGATTGAGCAGTTCTTC,CASSLVPLAGGPIEQFF,TRBD2,TRBV11-2,TRBJ2-1,many
TGTGCCAGCTCAGGAGACTGGTCCCCCTACGAGCAGTACTTC,CASSGDWSPYEQYF,-,TRBV18,TRBJ2-7,-
TGTGCCAGTAGTGTGGGGTTGGGAGATACGCAGTATTTT,CASSVGLGDTQYF,-,TRBV19,TRBJ2-3,-
TGTGCCAGCAGCCGGGAAGTCAGCAATCAGCCCCAGCATTTT,CASSREVSNQPQHF,-,TRBV2,TRBJ1-5,-
TGTGCCAGTAGTGAAACAGGGGAGGCTGGCTACACCTTC,CASSETGEAGYTF,TRBD1,TRBV19,TRBJ1-2,-
TGCGCCAGCACACGACAGGGTCCCAACAATGAGCAGTTCTTC,CASTRQGPNNEQFF,TRBD1,TRBV5-1,TRBJ2-1,-
TGTGCCAGCAGTTTATCCGGGGCAGGGAGCAATCAGCCCCAGCATTTT,CASSLSGAGSNQPQHF,-,TRBV28,TRBJ1-5,-
TGTGCTAGTGGCCCTGGTGACGCGAAGAACACTGAAGCTTTCTTT,CASGPGDAKNTEAFF,-,TRBV12-5,TRBJ1-1,-
TGTGCCAGCAGAACTCTCGGCATGGCGGATACGCAGTATTTT,CASRTLGMADTQYF,-,TRBV28,TRBJ2-3,-
TGCGCCAGCAGCTTGGGCACCTATTACGAGCAGTACTTC,CASSLGTYYEQYF,-,TRBV5-1,TRBJ2-7,-
TGCAGCGTTGAAGGAGGGGGCGGAGGCTACACCTTC,CSVEGGGGGYTF,TRBD1,TRBV29-1,TRBJ1-2,many
TGTGCCAGCTCTAACTTGGGCACCGGGGAGCTGTTTTTT,CASSNLGTGELFF,-,TRBV7-2,TRBJ2-2,-
TGCGCCAGCATCCCTGAGGGCCACGAAGCAGATACGCAGTATTTT,CASIPEGHEADTQYF,-,TRBV5-1,TRBJ2-3,-
TGTGCCAGCCACGACAGGGGGAACGCCTACGAGCAGTACTTC,CASHDRGNAYEQYF,TRBD1,TRBV28,TRBJ2-7,-
TGTGCCAGCAGCCTCGCACTAGTTTGGGCCGGGGAGCAGTACTTC,CASSLALVWAGEQYF,-,TRBV7-2,TRBJ2-7,-
TGCGCCAGCAGCTCACCGGGACGCTCTCGGGGTGAGCAGTTCTTC,CASSSPGRSRGEQFF,-,TRBV4-1,TRBJ2-1,-
TGCGCCAGCAGCCAAGATGGGGGAAGTGGGGCCTACGAGCAGTACTTC,CASSQDGGSGAYEQYF,-,TRBV4-3,TRBJ2-7,-
TGTGCCAGCAGTTTTCGCTACGAGCAGTACTTC,CASSFRYEQYF,-,TRBV6-5,TRBJ2-7,-
TGTGCCATCAGGGCCGGGCCTCGTAGCGGGAGTACAGATACGCAGTATTTT,CAIRAGPRSGSTDTQYF,TRBD2,TRBV10-3,TRBJ2-3,-
TGCGCCAGCAGCTTGGGGGACAGGGTTTCCTACGAGCAGTACTTC,CASSLGDRVSYEQYF,TRBD1,TRBV5-1,TRBJ2-7,-
TGTGCCAGCAGGACGGGCATCTACAATGAGCAGTTCTTC,CASRTGIYNEQFF,-,TRBV6-5,TRBJ2-1,-
TGTGCCAGCAGTGAAGCTTTTTTGACAGGGACCTTAAGAGAAAAACTGTTTTTT,CASSEAFLTGTLREKLFF,TRBD1,TRBV2,TRBJ1-4,-
TGTGCCAGCAACGCCCAGACAGGGGTCGGGTATGGCTACACCTTC,CASNAQTGVGYGYTF,TRBD1,TRBV28,TRBJ1-2,-
TGTGCCAGCAGCTTACAGCAGGGAGATGGCTACACCTTC,CASSLQQGDGYTF,-,TRBV7-8,TRBJ1-2,-
TGCGCCAGTTGTAGAACCGGGGAACCGGGACAGCGGGCTGAGACCCAGTACTTC,CASCRTGEPGQRAETQYF,-,TRBV5-1,TRBJ2-5,once
TGTGCCAGCACCCTCACAACGGCGCCGAATACTGAAGCTTTCTTT,CASTLTTAPNTEAFF,-,TRBV7-6,TRBJ1-1,-
TGTGCCAGCAGCCAAGAGGGAAGGGGGTCCTATGGCTACACCTTC,CASSQEGRGSYGYTF,-,TRBV14,TRBJ1-2,-
TGTGCCAGCAGCTCGACAGGGAGGTTTGACGGATCTTCCTACGAGCAGTACTTC,CASSSTGRFDGSSYEQYF,-,TRBV5-6,TRBJ2-7,-
TGTGCCAGCAGCAAAGAGCAGGCAGGGGAGAACTATGGCTACACCTTC,CASSKEQAGENYGYTF,-,TRBV21-1,TRBJ1-2,few
TGTGCCAGCAGCTTAAGGGGGGACTATGGCTACACCTTC,CASSLRGDYGYTF,-,TRBV7-6,TRBJ1-2,-
TGTGCCAGCAGCTTGGCCAGCGGGAGGGTAGAATACGAGCAGTACTTC,CASSLASGRVEYEQYF,TRBD2,TRBV5-4,TRBJ2-7,-
TGTGCCAGCAGCCAAATAGCGGGAGGGCCGGAGGGGGCCCTGCAGTACTTC,CASSQIAGGPEGALQYF,TRBD2,TRBV4-2,TRBJ2-4,-
TGTGCCAGCAGCCCCGGGGGCGGCAATCAGCCCCAGCATTTT,CASSPGGGNQPQHF,-,TRBV9,TRBJ1-5,few
TGTGCCAGCAGCCCCAGACGCGTTCAAGAGACCCAGTACTTC,CASSPRRVQETQYF,-,TRBV11-2,TRBJ2-5,-
TGTGCCAGCAGCTTAGTCGGGATCAGCTCCTACAATGAGCAGTTCTTC,CASSLVGISSYNEQFF,-,TRBV7-2,TRBJ2-1,-
TGTGCCAGCAGCCTCGGACAGGGGTTGGTTTCTACCAGCCCCCTGAATGTGGCTTTCTTT,CASSLGQGLVSTSPLNVAFF,TRBD1,TRBV5-8,TRBJ1-1,once
TGTGCCAGCTCCGAAGGACACCGCCATAGCAATCAGCCCCAGCATTTT,CASSEGHRHSNQPQHF,-,TRBV28,TRBJ1-5,once
TGTGCCAGCCAACCTGGCAGGGGGTTGTATGGCTACACCTTC,CASQPGRGLYGYTF,TRBD1,TRBV9,TRBJ1-2,-
TGTGCCAGCAGTGAACGGTGGGAGGGCGATGAGCAGTTCTTC,CASSERWEGDEQFF,TRBD2,TRBV6-1,TRBJ2-1,-
TGTGCCAGCAGTGAAGGGGGGTTTTCCTACGAGCAGTACTTC,CASSEGGFSYEQYF,-,TRBV6-1,TRBJ2-7,-
TGTGCCAGCAGCCTCGAGGACAGGGGGCCGAACACTGAAGCTTTCTTT,CASSLEDRGPNTEAFF,-,TRBV21-1,TRBJ1-1,-
TGTGCCAGCTCACCACCGTCCCTTGCCGGGGAAAAACTGTTTTTT,CASSPPSLAGEKLFF,-,TRBV18,TRBJ1-4,-
TGTGCCAGCTCACCACAGGGGGACTATGGCTACACCTTC,CASSPQGDYGYTF,-,TRBV18,TRBJ1-2,-
TGTGCCAGCAGCTCAAGACAGGGCAGTTCAGATACGCAGTATTTT,CASSSRQGSSDTQYF,TRBD1,TRBV7-3,TRBJ2-3,-
TGTGCCAGCAGTTTACAGCTCACAGATACGCAGTATTTT,CASSLQLTDTQYF,-,TRBV27,TRBJ2-3,-
TGTGCCAGCCGGACAGGCGGGCAGACCCAGTACTTC,CASRTGGQTQYF,TRBD1,TRBV6-1,TRBJ2-5,-
TGCGCCAGCAGCCAAGAGGGACTAGTTTTCAATGAGCAGTTCTTC,CASSQEGLVFNEQFF,TRBD2,TRBV4-3,TRBJ2-1,-
TGCGCCAGCAGCCGAACAGGGGGCATAGGCTACACCTTC,CASSRTGGIGYTF,TRBD1,TRBV5-1,TRBJ1-2,-
TGTGCCAGTAGTATTCGATCTAATACCGGGCAGCCCCAGCATTTT,CASSIRSNTGQPQHF,-,TRBV19,TRBJ1-5,-
TGTGCCAGCAGCTTTAGCGGGTTCAACTACGAGCAGTACTTC,CASSFSGFNYEQYF,TRBD2,TRBV7-9,TRBJ2-7,-
TGTGCCAGCAGTGGGTATGGGACAGGTCGATCCTACAATGAGCAGTTCTTC,CASSGYGTGRSYNEQFF,TRBD1,TRBV6-1,TRBJ2-1,-
TGCGCCAGCAGTGAGAGCTGGGTGGTAGGGACTAGCGGGGATGGGCTCTACAATGAGCAGTTCTTC,CASSESWVVGTSGDGLYNEQFF,TRBD2,TRBV10-1,TRBJ2-1,-